These 2 T cell receptor beta chains came from one sample sequenced in a study of T cell changes during pregnancy in multiple sclerosis. Sequenced by immunoSEQ multiplex PCR; TCRdb stores in-frame clones only, minus some. Of 90,000 to 100,000 clones in the sample, about 92% are singletons; the top ten hold less than 2.5%. The sequencing here drew on peripheral blood, taken after pregnancy. The receptors shown here come from a female donor in good health, enrolled as a control in a pregnancy study.

The chain recombines TRBV14 with TRBJ1-1, with a possible D match to TRBD1 (5 bases). The V end lost 0 bases, the J end lost 4 bases, and 12 bases lay between the germline ends. The germline CDR1 and CDR2 sequences are SGHDN and FVKESK. The CDR3 length is 15 residues. CDR3 DNA sequence: TGTGCCAGCAGCCAAGACCCCGCCAGGGTCACTGAAGCTTTCTTT. Its translation is CASSQDPARVTEAFF. Together with reference TRBV14 and TRBJ1-1, the CDR3 gives the full variable domain: EAGVTQFPSHSVIEKGQTVTLRCDPISGHDNLYWYRRVMGKEIKFLLHFVKESKQDESGMPNNRFLAERTGGTYSTLKVQPAELEDSGVYFCASSQDPARVTEAFFGQGTRLTVV.

J is TRBJ2-2 and V is TRBV19; D remains ambiguous. CDR3 length: 11 amino acids. The germline V gene encodes CDR1 LNHDA and CDR2 SQIVND (reference sequence). Trimming cost V 8 bases and J 6 bases, with 7 bases left between them. The CDR3 DNA reads as TGTGCCAGTTTTTTCGCCGGGGAGCTGTTTTTT. The encoded protein is CASFFAGELFF.